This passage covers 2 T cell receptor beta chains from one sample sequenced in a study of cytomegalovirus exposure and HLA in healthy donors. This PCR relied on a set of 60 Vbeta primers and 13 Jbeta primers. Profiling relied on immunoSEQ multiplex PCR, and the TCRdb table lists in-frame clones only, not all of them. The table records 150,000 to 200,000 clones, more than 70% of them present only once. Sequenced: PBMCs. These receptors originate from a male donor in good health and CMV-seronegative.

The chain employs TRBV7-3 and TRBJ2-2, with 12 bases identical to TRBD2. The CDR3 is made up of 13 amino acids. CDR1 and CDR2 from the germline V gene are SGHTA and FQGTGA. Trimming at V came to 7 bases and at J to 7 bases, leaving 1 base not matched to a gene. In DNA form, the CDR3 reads TGTGCCAGCAAACTAGCGGGAGGCGGGGAGCTGTTTTTT. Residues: CASKLAGGGELFF.

As DNA, the CDR3 is TGCGCCAGCAGAGCGATAAGTCCCGAGCAGTACTTC. Its protein is CASRAISPEQYF. The chain uses TRBV10-2 and TRBJ2-7; D gene unclear. Per germline, CDR1 WSHSY and CDR2 SAAADI. V lost 6 bases, J lost 6 bases, and 12 bases lay in between. The CDR3 is made up of 12 amino acids.